These 27 T cell receptor beta chains originate from one sample sequenced in a study of T cells in Graves' hyperthyroidism and ophthalmopathy. It was RNA transcripts that yielded the amplified TCR beta CDR3 regions. RT-PCR in the first round (using the HTBI primer set) targeted the TCR CDR3. TCRdb passed the multiplex PCR reads through MiXCR, listing each CDR3 protein once. The sample includes fewer than 800,000 distinct CDR3 sequences, roughly 17% of them seen just once. Material: blood. These receptors originate from a man aged 18 to 30 with Graves' hyperthyroidism.

This clonotype has ten or more counts. The chain carries TRBV12-3 or TRBV12-4 and TRBJ2-1, with 7 nucleotides matching TRBD2. V shed 5 bases, J shed 4 bases, and the junction held 8 bases outside the gene matches. This CDR3 comprises 15 residues. The CDR3: CASSHETSQYNEQFF. CDR3 DNA sequence: TGTGCCAGCAGTCATGAGACTAGCCAATACAATGAGCAGTTCTTC.

This chain joins TRBV7-2 and TRBJ2-5; the D gene could be TRBD1 or TRBD2 (6 bases each). CDR1 is SGHTA, CDR2 FQGNSA, per germline. This CDR3 contains 14 residues. The ends were cut back, 6 bases at V and 4 bases at J, with 15 bases in the middle. The CDR3 is CASSPPGAGETQYF. CDR3 sequence (DNA): TGTGCCAGCAGTCCCCCGGGGGCAGGAGAGACCCAGTACTTC.

This clonotype was observed a handful of times. The genes are TRBV2 and TRBJ1-1; 8 bases map to TRBD1. The J segment lost 4 bases and the V segment lost 11 bases, leaving 6 bases of the junction unmatched. In germline, CDR1 is SNHLY, CDR2 FYNNEI. The CDR3 loop spans 12 amino acids. The chain's CDR3 is CAGGQGPTEAFF. The CDR3 DNA is TGTGCCGGAGGACAGGGACCCACTGAAGCTTTCTTT.

The chain uses TRBV7-2 and TRBJ1-2; no reliable D call. The CDR3 covers 16 residues. V gave up 4 bases and J gave up 5 bases, with 20 bases separating them. Germline CDR1 and CDR2: SGHTA and FQGNSA. The CDR3 is CASSSRTRLAPYGYTF. The CDR3 DNA sequence: TGTGCCAGCAGCTCGCGGACGCGGCTGGCACCTTATGGCTACACCTTC.

There are a few counts of this clonotype. The chain recombines TRBV29-1 with TRBJ1-5; D is possibly TRBD1 (5 bases). The CDR3 is 14 residues long. The germline gives CDR1 SQVTM, CDR2 ANQGSEA. Deletions cut 4 bases from V and 0 bases from J, with 10 bases between. The DNA of the CDR3 is TGCAGCGTTGGCCCCGGGGGTAGCAATCAGCCCCAGCATTTT. Translated, it gives CSVGPGGSNQPQHF. Based on the CDR3 plus reference TRBV29-1 and TRBJ1-5, the full variable domain is SAVISQKPSRDICQRGTSLTIQCQVDSQVTMMFWYRQQPGQSLTLIATANQGSEATYESGFVIDKFPISRPNLTFSTLTVSNMSPEDSSIYLCSVGPGGSNQPQHFGDGTRLSIL.

The CDR3 spells CASGAVPDEAFF. The CDR3 nucleotides read TGTGCCTCAGGAGCCGTACCAGATGAAGCTTTCTTT. The chain combines TRBV27 with TRBJ1-1; no definite D call. Germline V lookup: CDR1 MNHEY, CDR2 SMNVEV (reference sequence). The V and J ends lost 11 bases and 7 bases respectively, with 17 bases between them. The CDR3 has 12 residues.

The chain uses TRBV29-1 and TRBJ1-1; 8 nucleotides agree with TRBD1. V shed 6 bases, J shed 1 base, and the junction held 7 bases outside the gene matches. This CDR3 is 14 amino acids long. Germline V gives CDR1 SQVTM, CDR2 ANQGSEA. CDR3 protein: CSVGDRGPNTEAFF. DNA of the CDR3: TGCAGCGTCGGAGACAGGGGCCCGAACACTGAAGCTTTCTTT.

CDR3 coding DNA: TGTGCCAGCAGGCTAGGGACAGCGAATCGTCCTAACTATGGCTACACCTTC. Residues: CASRLGTANRPNYGYTF. This chain links TRBV5-6 with TRBJ1-2; 7 nucleotides line up with TRBD1. The CDR3 spans 17 residues. The germline V gene encodes CDR1 SGHDT and CDR2 YYEEEE. The V gene end was trimmed by 5 bases and the J gene end by 0 bases; junction bases not matched to a gene: 13.

J is TRBJ2-2 and V is TRBV7-9; D tentatively fits TRBD1 or TRBD2 (5 bases each). Germline V gives CDR1 SEHNR, CDR2 FQNEAQ (reference sequence). The CDR3 consists of 17 residues. The V end lost 5 bases, the J end lost 8 bases, and 24 bases lay between the germline ends. CDR3 protein: CASSPTTGTPRVGELFF. The DNA of the CDR3 is TGTGCCAGCAGCCCAACTACCGGGACGCCAAGGGTTGGGGAGCTGTTTTTT.

V is TRBV7-6 and J is TRBJ1-1; 9 nucleotides align to TRBD1. J gave up 1 base and V 4 bases, and 4 bases lay outside the gene matches. This CDR3 has 15 amino acids. Looked up from germline, CDR1 is SGHVS and CDR2 is FNYEAQ. The CDR3 is CASSWDRAGNTEAFF. The DNA for the CDR3 is TGTGCCAGCAGCTGGGACAGGGCCGGGAACACTGAAGCTTTCTTT.

There are a few counts of this clonotype. This rearrangement joins TRBV11-3 to TRBJ2-7, with 7 bases that match TRBD2. Germline V gives CDR1 SGHNT, CDR2 YENEEA. With V trimmed by 5 bases and J by 2 bases, 6 bases remained unmatched. This CDR3 has 14 residues. The CDR3 nucleotides read TGTGCCAGCAGCCAAAGCGGGACCCCCTACGAGCAGTACTTC. This sequence encodes CASSQSGTPYEQYF.

The table lists this clonotype with a few counts. The chain is built from TRBV27 and TRBJ1-1, with TRBD1 matching 12 bases. The junction had 12 bases not matched to a gene; V was cut back by 4 bases and J by 9 bases. Germline V CDR1 and CDR2: MNHEY, SMNVEV (reference sequence). The CDR3 covers 16 residues. The CDR3 bases are TGTGCCAGCAGTTCGCTGTACCGGGACAGGGGGCTTCAAGCTTTCTTT. Amino acids: CASSSLYRDRGLQAFF.

At least ten counts were recorded for this clonotype. The CDR3 protein is CASSLEGLRNQPQHF. The CDR3 DNA reads TGTGCCAGCAGTTTAGAGGGGCTCCGCAATCAGCCCCAGCATTTT. This chain joins TRBV12-3 or TRBV12-4 and TRBJ1-5; tentative D call: TRBD1 (5 bases). Trimming left V 1 base short and J 2 bases short, with 9 bases between. CDR3 length: 15 residues.

This clonotype was detected many times. This chain joins TRBV28 and TRBJ2-7; 9 nucleotides align to TRBD1. Germline loops: CDR1 MDHEN, CDR2 SYDVKM. The CDR3 runs 15 residues. The V and J ends lost 2 bases and 2 bases, in that order; junction bases with no gene match: 4. The CDR3 here is CASSLLDRGAYEQYF. CDR3 bases: TGTGCCAGCAGTTTACTTGACAGGGGGGCCTACGAGCAGTACTTC.

The chain combines TRBV28 with TRBJ2-1; TRBD2 aligns across 10 bases. This CDR3 contains 16 residues. With V trimmed by 3 bases and J by 8 bases, 10 bases remained unmatched. Germline V lookup: CDR1 MDHEN, CDR2 SYDVKM. CDR3 sequence: CASSLLAGEPLDEQFF. The CDR3, as DNA: TGTGCCAGCAGTTTGCTAGCGGGAGAACCATTGGATGAGCAGTTCTTC. The entire variable domain, with the rest obtained from reference TRBV28 and TRBJ2-1, is as follows: DVKVTQSSRYLVKRTGEKVFLECVQDMDHENMFWYRQDPGLGLRLIYFSYDVKMKEKGDIPEGYSVSREKKERFSLILESASTNQTSMYLCASSLLAGEPLDEQFFGPGTRLTVL.

This clonotype was observed at least ten times. The V gene is TRBV28, the J gene TRBJ2-7, with D perhaps assigned TRBD1 or TRBD2 (5 bases each). Germline CDR1 MDHEN, CDR2 SYDVKM. The CDR3 length is 14 residues. V dropped 6 bases and J dropped 7 bases, with 19 bases sitting between them. The DNA for the CDR3 is TGTGCCAGCAGCACCGGACTGGGACGGCGGGAGCAGTACTTC. Amino acids: CASSTGLGRREQYF. Drawing the rest from reference TRBV28 and TRBJ2-7, the complete variable domain is DVKVTQSSRYLVKRTGEKVFLECVQDMDHENMFWYRQDPGLGLRLIYFSYDVKMKEKGDIPEGYSVSREKKERFSLILESASTNQTSMYLCASSTGLGRREQYFGPGTRLTVT.

This clonotype was picked up many times. The chain links TRBV20-1 to TRBJ2-1; perhaps TRBD1 as D (6 bases). Deletions cut 5 bases from V and 3 bases from J, with 11 bases between. Germline values: CDR1 DFQATT, CDR2 SNEGSKA (reference sequence). The CDR3 has 13 amino acids. The CDR3 region has the DNA TGCAGTGCTCCCCGGGACAACTACAATGAGCAGTTCTTC. It translates to CSAPRDNYNEQFF.

This clonotype was seen repeatedly, ten times or more. The V gene is TRBV3-1, the J gene TRBJ1-1; unclear D gene. Germline CDR1 reads LGHDT; CDR2 reads YNNKEL (reference sequence). CDR3 length: 14 residues. V was cut by 1 base and J by 5 bases, with 11 bases left in between. CDR3 bases: TGTGCCAGCAGCCAAGCCGACCGGCAGACTGAAGCTTTCTTT. This gives the protein CASSQADRQTEAFF. Based on the CDR3 plus reference TRBV3-1 and TRBJ1-1, the full variable domain is DTAVSQTPKYLVTQMGNDKSIKCEQNLGHDTMYWYKQDSKKFLKIMFSYNNKELIINETVPNRFSPKSPDKAHLNLHINSLELGDSAVYFCASSQADRQTEAFFGQGTRLTVV.

The chain links TRBV7-6 to TRBJ2-5; 12 bases align to TRBD2. The CDR3 length is 18 residues. Germline CDR1 reads SGHVS; CDR2 reads FNYEAQ. Unmatched junction bases numbered 11, after V lost 2 bases and J lost 4 bases. This chain's CDR3 is CASSLSRRTSGKGETQYF. The CDR3 region has the DNA TGTGCCAGCAGCTTATCCCGGCGGACTAGCGGGAAGGGAGAGACCCAGTACTTC.

This clonotype was observed many times. The CDR3 DNA follows: TGTGCCAGCAGTTTATTATATGGCCCGGGTGCTGAAGCTTTCTTT. It translates to CASSLLYGPGAEAFF. The rearrangement joins TRBV28 to TRBJ1-1; D is ambiguous. The germline V gene has CDR1 MDHEN and CDR2 SYDVKM. CDR3 size: 15 residues. V dropped 1 base and J dropped 6 bases, with 15 bases sitting between them.

The V call is TRBV7-9, the J call TRBJ2-4, with D unresolved. This CDR3 comprises 13 residues. Germline V gene data show CDR1 as SEHNR and CDR2 as FQNEAQ (reference sequence). The V end was cut by 0 bases, the J end by 5 bases, with 5 bases between. The CDR3 here is CASSLAPQNIQYF. CDR3 in DNA: TGTGCCAGCAGCTTAGCGCCCCAAAACATTCAGTACTTC.

The genes are TRBV5-1 and TRBJ2-1; 11 bases align to TRBD2. V shed 6 bases, J shed 5 bases, and the junction held 7 bases outside the gene matches. CDR1 and CDR2 from the germline V gene are SGHRS and YFSETQ. CDR3 length equals 15 residues. CDR3 bases: TGCGCCAGCAACCCGACTAGCGGGACTCACAATGAGCAGTTCTTC. Protein sequence: CASNPTSGTHNEQFF.

The chain links TRBV13 to TRBJ1-2; D might be TRBD1 (5 bases). The length of the CDR3 is 15 residues. Trimming removed 6 bases at V and 6 bases at J, with 20 bases between. The germline CDR1 and CDR2 sequences are PRHDT and FYEKMQ (reference sequence). The CDR3 is CASSLPGGAEDGYTF. The CDR3 DNA reads TGTGCCAGCAGTCTTCCAGGTGGGGCGGAAGATGGCTACACCTTC.

This chain connects TRBV28 to TRBJ2-1, with D possibly being TRBD1 or TRBD2 (5 bases each). Germline V gene sequence: CDR1 MDHEN, CDR2 SYDVKM. The V end was cut by 5 bases, the J end by 14 bases, with 16 bases between. The CDR3 loop spans 12 amino acids. The CDR3 reads CASSRQRHPEFF. As DNA, the CDR3 is TGTGCCAGCAGTCGACAGCGGCACCCTGAGTTCTTC.

This chain links TRBV3-1 with TRBJ1-2, with 10 bases that match TRBD1. This CDR3 region has 15 residues. Trimming cost V 4 bases and J 4 bases; bases outside gene matches: 6. CDR1 is LGHDT and CDR2 is YNNKEL in the germline V gene (reference sequence). The CDR3 region has the DNA TGTGCCAGCAGCCCCCGACAGGGGGCCGGCTATGGCTACACCTTC. This translates into CASSPRQGAGYGYTF.

A few counts support this clonotype. The rearrangement links TRBV12-3 or TRBV12-4 to TRBJ2-7; 7 nucleotides line up with TRBD2. V shed 10 bases and J 2 bases; nucleotides not matched to a gene: 8. The CDR3 is made up of 13 amino acids. The CDR3 DNA reads TGTGCCACCTCCAGCGGGACCCCCTACGAGCAGTACTTC. It is translated as CATSSGTPYEQYF.

This clonotype was counted ten times or more. The J gene is TRBJ2-7, the V gene TRBV5-1, with 9 bases aligning to TRBD1. The CDR3 length is 15 residues. The V and J ends lost 5 bases and 3 bases, in that order; junction bases with no gene match: 9. Germline CDR1 SGHRS, CDR2 YFSETQ. The CDR3 sequence is CASREQGTGFYEQYF. DNA for the CDR3: TGCGCCAGCAGAGAGCAGGGGACAGGGTTCTACGAGCAGTACTTC. The variable domain in full, completed from reference TRBV5-1 and TRBJ2-7, reads KAGVTQTPRYLIKTRGQQVTLSCSPISGHRSVSWYQQTPGQGLQFLFEYFSETQRNKGNFPGRFSGRQFSNSRSEMNVSTLELGDSALYLCASREQGTGFYEQYFGPGTRLTVT.